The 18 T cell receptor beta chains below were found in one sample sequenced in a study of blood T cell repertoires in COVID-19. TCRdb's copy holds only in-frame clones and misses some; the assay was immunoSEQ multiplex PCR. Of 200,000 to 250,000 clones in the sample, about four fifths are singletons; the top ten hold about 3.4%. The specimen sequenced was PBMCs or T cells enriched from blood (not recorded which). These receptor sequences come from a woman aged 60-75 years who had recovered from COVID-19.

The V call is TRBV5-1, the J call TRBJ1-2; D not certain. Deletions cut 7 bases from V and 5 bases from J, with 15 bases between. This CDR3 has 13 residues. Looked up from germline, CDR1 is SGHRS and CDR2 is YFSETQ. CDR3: CASGLKGDYGYTF. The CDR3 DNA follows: TGCGCCAGCGGGTTGAAGGGAGATTATGGCTACACCTTC.

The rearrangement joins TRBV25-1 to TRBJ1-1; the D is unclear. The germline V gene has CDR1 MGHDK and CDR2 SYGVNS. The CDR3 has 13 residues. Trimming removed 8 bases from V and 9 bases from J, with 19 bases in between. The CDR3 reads CASVRWGREQAFF. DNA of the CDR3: TGTGCCAGCGTAAGATGGGGAAGGGAGCAAGCTTTCTTT. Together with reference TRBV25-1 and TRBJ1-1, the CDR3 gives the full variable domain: EADIYQTPRYLVIGTGKKITLECSQTMGHDKMYWYQQDPGMELHLIHYSYGVNSTEKGDLSSESTVSRIRTEHFPLTLESARPSHTSQYLCASVRWGREQAFFGQGTRLTVV.

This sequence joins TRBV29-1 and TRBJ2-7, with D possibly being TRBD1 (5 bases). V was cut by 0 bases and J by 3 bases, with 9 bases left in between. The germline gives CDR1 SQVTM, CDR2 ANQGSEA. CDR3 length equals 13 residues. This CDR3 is CSVEDSTDYEQYF. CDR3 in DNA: TGCAGCGTTGAAGATTCGACAGACTACGAGCAGTACTTC.

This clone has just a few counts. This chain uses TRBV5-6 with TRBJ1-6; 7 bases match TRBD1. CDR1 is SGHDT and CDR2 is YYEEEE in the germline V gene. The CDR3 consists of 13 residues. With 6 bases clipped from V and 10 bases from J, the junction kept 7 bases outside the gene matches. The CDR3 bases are TGTGCCAGCAAGGGGACAGACGAATCACCCCTCCACTTT. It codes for CASKGTDESPLHF. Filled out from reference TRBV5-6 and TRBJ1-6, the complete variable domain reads DAGVTQSPTHLIKTRGQQVTLRCSPKSGHDTVSWYQQALGQGPQFIFQYYEEEERQRGNFPDRFSGHQFPNYSSELNVNALLLGDSALYLCASKGTDESPLHFGNGTRLTVT.

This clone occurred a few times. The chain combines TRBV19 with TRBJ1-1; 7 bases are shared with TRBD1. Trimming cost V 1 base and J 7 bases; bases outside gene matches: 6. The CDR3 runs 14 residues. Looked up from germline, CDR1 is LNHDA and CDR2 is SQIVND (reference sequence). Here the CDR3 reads CASSIAVTGVEAFF. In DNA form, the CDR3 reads TGTGCCAGTAGTATAGCCGTCACAGGGGTTGAAGCTTTCTTT.

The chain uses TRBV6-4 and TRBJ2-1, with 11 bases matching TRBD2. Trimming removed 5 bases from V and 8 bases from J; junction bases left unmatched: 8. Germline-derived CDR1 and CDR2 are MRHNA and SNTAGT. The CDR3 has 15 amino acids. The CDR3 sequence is CASSSVAGGPDEQFF. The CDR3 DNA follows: TGTGCCAGCAGTTCGGTAGCGGGAGGGCCAGATGAGCAGTTCTTC.

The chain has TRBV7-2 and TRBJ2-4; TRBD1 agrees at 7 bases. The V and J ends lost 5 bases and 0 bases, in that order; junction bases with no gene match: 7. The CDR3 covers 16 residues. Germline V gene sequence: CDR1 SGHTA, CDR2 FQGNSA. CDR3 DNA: TGTGCCAGCAGCCCTCGGACAGGACTAGCCAAAAACATTCAGTACTTC. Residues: CASSPRTGLAKNIQYF.

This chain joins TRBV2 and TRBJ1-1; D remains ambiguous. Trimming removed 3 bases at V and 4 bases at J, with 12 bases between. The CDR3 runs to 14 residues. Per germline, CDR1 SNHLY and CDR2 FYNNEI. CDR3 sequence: CASSEAVLGTEAFF. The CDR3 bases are TGTGCCAGCAGTGAGGCGGTGTTGGGCACTGAAGCTTTCTTT. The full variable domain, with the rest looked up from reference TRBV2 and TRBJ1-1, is EPEVTQTPSHQVTQMGQEVILRCVPISNHLYFYWYRQILGQKVEFLVSFYNNEISEKSEIFDDQFSVERPDGSNFTLKIRSTKLEDSAMYFCASSEAVLGTEAFFGQGTRLTVV.

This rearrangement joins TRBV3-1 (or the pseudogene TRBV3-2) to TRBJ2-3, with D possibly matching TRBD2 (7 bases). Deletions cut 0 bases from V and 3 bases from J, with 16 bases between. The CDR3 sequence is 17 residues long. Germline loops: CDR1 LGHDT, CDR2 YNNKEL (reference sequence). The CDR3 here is CASSQDGGAAPTDTQYF. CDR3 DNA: TGTGCCAGCAGCCAAGATGGGGGGGCAGCCCCTACAGATACGCAGTATTTT.

The CDR3 is CASDSKGGMYNEQFF. CDR3 sequence (DNA): TGTGCCAGCGATTCAAAGGGGGGGATGTACAATGAGCAGTTCTTC. The chain links TRBV6-5 to TRBJ2-1, with D perhaps TRBD2 (7 bases). CDR1 is MNHEY and CDR2 is SVGAGI in the germline V gene. Trimming took off 8 bases at V and 4 bases at J, with 18 bases between the two ends. The CDR3 spans 15 residues.

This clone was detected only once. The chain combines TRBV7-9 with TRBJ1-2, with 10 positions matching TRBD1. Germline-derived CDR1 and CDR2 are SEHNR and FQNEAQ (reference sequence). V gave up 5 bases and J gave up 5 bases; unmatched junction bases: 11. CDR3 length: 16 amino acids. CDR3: CASSRRVRDRGYGYTF. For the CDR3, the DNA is TGTGCCAGCAGCCGACGGGTCCGGGACAGGGGATATGGCTACACCTTC.

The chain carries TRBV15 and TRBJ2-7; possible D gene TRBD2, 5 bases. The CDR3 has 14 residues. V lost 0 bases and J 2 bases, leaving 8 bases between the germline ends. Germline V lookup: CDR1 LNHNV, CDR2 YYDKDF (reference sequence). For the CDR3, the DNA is TGTGCCACCAGCAGAGACGAGGGCCCCTACGAGCAGTACTTC. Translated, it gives CATSRDEGPYEQYF.

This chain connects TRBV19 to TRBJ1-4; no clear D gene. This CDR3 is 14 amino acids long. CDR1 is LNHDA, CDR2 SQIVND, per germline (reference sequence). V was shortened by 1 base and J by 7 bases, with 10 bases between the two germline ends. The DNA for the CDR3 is TGTGCCAGTAGTATAGGGACTACGGGTGAAAAACTGTTTTTT. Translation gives CASSIGTTGEKLFF.

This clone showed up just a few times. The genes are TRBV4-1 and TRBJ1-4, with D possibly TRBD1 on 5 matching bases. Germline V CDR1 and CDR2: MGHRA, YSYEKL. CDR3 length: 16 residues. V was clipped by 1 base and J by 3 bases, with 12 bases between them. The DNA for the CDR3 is TGCGCCAGCAGCCAAGGACAGACAACCCCTAATGAAAAACTGTTTTTT. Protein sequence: CASSQGQTTPNEKLFF.

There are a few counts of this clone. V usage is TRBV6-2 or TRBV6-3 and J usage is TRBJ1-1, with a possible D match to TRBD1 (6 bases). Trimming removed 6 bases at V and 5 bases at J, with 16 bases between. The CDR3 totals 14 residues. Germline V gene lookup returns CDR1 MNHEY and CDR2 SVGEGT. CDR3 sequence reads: CASSEQGVGTEAFF. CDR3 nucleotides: TGTGCCAGCAGCGAACAGGGAGTGGGGACTGAAGCTTTCTTT.

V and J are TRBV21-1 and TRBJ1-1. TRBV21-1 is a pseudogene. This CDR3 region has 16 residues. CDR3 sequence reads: CASSKDSGLNNTEAFF. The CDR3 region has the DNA TGTGCCAGCAGCAAAGATTCGGGACTAAATAACACTGAAGCTTTCTTT.

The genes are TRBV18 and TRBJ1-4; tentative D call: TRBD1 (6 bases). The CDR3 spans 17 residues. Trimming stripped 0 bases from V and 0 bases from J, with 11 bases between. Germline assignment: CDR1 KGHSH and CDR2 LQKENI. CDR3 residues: CASSPPGGEATNEKLFF. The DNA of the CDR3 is TGTGCCAGCTCACCACCAGGGGGAGAGGCAACTAATGAAAAACTGTTTTTT.

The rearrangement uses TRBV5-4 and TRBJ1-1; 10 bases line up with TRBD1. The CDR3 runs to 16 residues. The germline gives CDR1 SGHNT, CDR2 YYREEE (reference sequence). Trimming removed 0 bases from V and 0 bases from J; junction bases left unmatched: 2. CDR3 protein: CASSLAGTGVNTEAFF. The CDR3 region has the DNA TGTGCCAGCAGCTTGGCAGGGACAGGGGTGAACACTGAAGCTTTCTTT.